This passage covers 14 T cell receptor beta chains from one sample sequenced in a study of T cell responses to AZD1222 COVID-19 vaccine (dated by TCRdb to the early 2020s). In light of the paper, this sample's time point label describes: baseline before first vaccination. Receptor libraries were prepared by the immunoSEQ multiplex PCR assay. Held by TCRdb, this immuneACCESS table contains in-frame sequences only and omits some clones. Under half of the omission traces to an unresolved V gene where checked; the cause of the rest is unknown. Counted in this sample were 170,000 or so clones; over 75% of them appeared once. Approximately 1.5% of the sample goes to the ten largest clones. Sequencing was performed on peripheral blood, taken on day 0 of AZD1222 vaccination. These receptors all come from an adult in good health.

CDR3 nucleotide sequence: TGCGCCAGCAGCCTTGATACATCGGGCTACACCTTC. Its translation is CASSLDTSGYTF. The chain couples TRBV5-1 to TRBJ1-2; D gene ambiguous. Per the germline V gene, CDR1 is SGHRS and CDR2 is YFSETQ. Trimming took 4 bases from V and 8 from J, leaving 12 bases between them. The CDR3 is made up of 12 amino acids.

This clone was counted only a few times. The chain joins TRBV5-4 to TRBJ2-2, with 11 bases aligning to TRBD2. The V segment lost 1 base and the J segment 5 bases; nucleotides outside the gene matches: 4. The CDR3 runs 16 residues. The germline gives CDR1 SGHNT, CDR2 YYREEE (reference sequence). The CDR3 reads CASSLWASGGTGELFF. The CDR3 nucleotides read TGTGCCAGCAGCTTGTGGGCTAGCGGGGGGACCGGGGAGCTGTTTTTT.

This chain links TRBV7-9 with TRBJ2-1, with D uncertain. Trimming removed 6 bases from V and 10 bases from J, with 16 bases in between. Germline V CDR1 and CDR2: SEHNR, FQNEAQ (reference sequence). This CDR3 has 13 residues. The CDR3 spells CASSPSNSMEQFF. The DNA for the CDR3 is TGTGCCAGCAGTCCATCCAATAGTATGGAGCAGTTCTTC. Combining the CDR3 with reference TRBV7-9 and TRBJ2-1 gives the whole variable domain DTGVSQNPRHKITKRGQNVTFRCDPISEHNRLYWYRQTLGQGPEFLTYFQNEAQLEKSRLLSDRFSAERPKGSFSTLEIQRTEQGDSAMYLCASSPSNSMEQFFGPGTRLTVL.

This clone occurred a few times. This chain links TRBV4-3 with TRBJ2-1; 7 nucleotides line up with TRBD1. This CDR3 contains 15 residues. V gave up 1 base and J gave up 7 bases; unmatched junction bases: 7. Per germline, CDR1 LGHNA and CDR2 YSLEER. Here the CDR3 DNA reads TGCGCCAGCAGCCAAGGAGGGGGCTTAGGGAATGAGCAGTTCTTC. Its translation is CASSQGGGLGNEQFF.

This sequence joins TRBV12-5 and TRBJ2-3; D unresolved. This CDR3 spans 14 amino acids. Deletions cut 6 bases from V and 3 bases from J, with 13 bases between. Germline V lookup: CDR1 LGHNT, CDR2 FRNRAP. In DNA form, the CDR3 reads TGTGCTAGTGGCCTCGGCGTGCGGACAGATACGCAGTATTTT. Translation: CASGLGVRTDTQYF.

This chain joins TRBV6-5 and TRBJ1-6, with D perhaps matching TRBD1 (5 bases). The CDR3 has 14 amino acids. The germline V gene has CDR1 MNHEY and CDR2 SVGAGI. Trimming cost V 2 bases and J 10 bases, with 12 bases left between them. The CDR3 reads CASSYRGAGSPLHF. CDR3 DNA: TGTGCCAGCAGTTACAGGGGCGCAGGATCACCCCTCCACTTT.

The J gene is TRBJ1-2, the V gene TRBV4-1, with D perhaps matching TRBD1 (6 bases). V was clipped by 1 base and J by 4 bases, with 13 bases between them. The CDR3 sequence is 15 residues long. CDR1 and CDR2 (germline): MGHRA, YSYEKL. CDR3 DNA: TGCGCCAGCAGCCAAGCGGGGGGCTATGGCTATGGCTACACCTTC. Residues: CASSQAGGYGYGYTF.

The J gene is TRBJ1-1, the V gene TRBV6-1; 9 nucleotides align to TRBD1. CDR3 length: 16 residues. Germline CDR1 reads MNHNS; CDR2 reads SASEGT. The junction had 8 bases not matched to a gene; V was cut back by 0 bases and J by 6 bases. The CDR3 coding sequence is TGTGCCAGCAGTGAAGCAGGACAGGGGCCTTTCGCTGAAGCTTTCTTT. It is translated as CASSEAGQGPFAEAFF.

A single count supports this clone. The V and J genes are TRBV6-2 or TRBV6-3 and TRBJ2-1, with TRBD2 matching over 11 bases. V shed 5 bases, J shed 7 bases, and the junction held 7 bases outside the gene matches. This CDR3 has 15 residues. Germline assignment: CDR1 MNHEY and CDR2 SVGEGT. CDR3 sequence reads: CASSALAGGRNEQFF. The CDR3 nucleotides are TGTGCCAGCAGTGCTTTAGCGGGGGGGCGAAATGAGCAGTTCTTC.

This chain links TRBV7-7 with TRBJ2-1; tentative D call: TRBD2 (7 bases). The CDR3 has 11 residues. Germline V gene lookup returns CDR1 SSHAT and CDR2 FNYEAQ (reference sequence). This CDR3 is CARRGGNEQFF. For the CDR3, the DNA is TGTGCTAGAAGGGGGGGCAATGAGCAGTTCTTC.

DNA of the CDR3: TGTGCCAGCATGTCGGCCCGCACCTACGAGCAGTACTTC. It is translated as CASMSARTYEQYF. The chain is built from TRBV25-1 and TRBJ2-7; D remains ambiguous. V lost 7 bases and J 2 bases, leaving 12 bases between the germline ends. Germline V CDR1 and CDR2: MGHDK, SYGVNS. CDR3 length: 13 amino acids.

The chain couples TRBV7-9 to TRBJ2-5; D not resolved. V dropped 1 base and J dropped 5 bases, with 5 bases sitting between them. The length of the CDR3 is 12 residues. Looked up from germline, CDR1 is SEHNR and CDR2 is FQNEAQ (reference sequence). The CDR3 DNA reads as TGTGCCAGCAGCTTAGTCGGGGAGACCCAGTACTTC. Its protein is CASSLVGETQYF.

This clone was found once. J is TRBJ1-2 and V is TRBV5-1, with D unresolved. V was clipped by 5 bases and J by 7 bases, with 18 bases between them. This CDR3 region has 14 residues. Germline values: CDR1 SGHRS, CDR2 YFSETQ. DNA of the CDR3: TGCGCCAGCAGTCAACAAGGGTATAAGGGTGGCTACACCTTC. Encoded protein: CASSQQGYKGGYTF.

Comments on this clone: One junction end disagrees with the germline gene, perhaps due to a read error. The rearrangement uses TRBV7-3 and TRBJ2-3; no definite D call. Per germline, CDR1 SGHTA and CDR2 FQGTGA. This CDR3 contains 15 residues. CDR3 DNA sequence: TGTGCCAGCAGCTTATATGGACCCAGCGAAGATAGGCAGTATTTT. Translated, it gives CASSLYGPSEDRQYF.